The source of this T cell receptor (beta chain) is a study of T-cell memory formation after mild COVID-19. TCRdb ran MiXCR on the 5' RACE reads and lists one entry per CDR3 protein. Found here are roughly 180,000 distinct CDR3 sequences, 18% of them singletons; the top ten hold roughly 3.9%. Study outcomes and limitations: Pre-infection memory harbored some responding clones, suggesting cross-reactive memory joined.

The germline V and J ends were trimmed by 1 base and 5 bases, with 12 bases remaining between them. This CDR3 is built from 14 residues. The germline V gene encodes CDR1 SGHRS and CDR2 YFSETQ. This clonotype has just a few counts. Its antigen is as yet unknown. This rearrangement joins TRBV5-1 to TRBJ2-5; D not certain. The sequencing input was PBMCs or a T cell subset sorted from them (not recorded which). The TCR comes from a man younger than 30 who had mild COVID-19 (a few samples of this study predate the infection). Cell type and time point are not known. CDR3 amino acids: CASSLYGSSETQYF. Here the CDR3 DNA reads TGCGCCAGCAGCTTGTACGGCAGTTCGGAGACCCAGTACTTC.